The 5 T cell receptor beta chains below all came from one sample that was sequenced in a study of blood T cell repertoires in COVID-19. Clones were sequenced by immunoSEQ multiplex PCR, and TCRdb holds only the in-frame ones, with some missing. The table records roughly 60,000 clones, 75% to 90% of them present only once. Source material: peripheral blood. These receptor sequences come from a man aged 25-40 years with COVID-19, enrolled during active disease.

V and J are TRBV29-1 and TRBJ2-4, with 8 bases that match TRBD1. Germline V lookup: CDR1 SQVTM, CDR2 ANQGSEA. This CDR3 comprises 15 residues. The trim removed 7 bases at V and 6 bases at J, leaving 14 bases unmatched. For the CDR3, the DNA is TGCAGCGCCCGAGGGGGTTACAGGGGGGTAAACATTCAGTACTTC. It is translated as CSARGGYRGVNIQYF.

This chain connects TRBV27 to TRBJ2-7; D might be TRBD2 (5 bases). This CDR3 has 13 amino acids. Trimming shortened V by 8 bases and J by 2 bases, and 13 bases separated the two germline ends. Germline CDR1 is MNHEY and CDR2 is SMNVEV (reference sequence). Written as DNA, the CDR3 is TGTGCCAGCGGGCGGACTGAGACCTACGAGCAGTACTTC. It encodes CASGRTETYEQYF.

The chain carries TRBV28 and TRBJ2-1; tentatively, D is TRBD2 (6 bases). The CDR3 extends over 15 amino acids. Trimming removed 3 bases at V and 1 base at J, with 10 bases between. The V gene's germline CDR1 is MDHEN and CDR2 SYDVKM. CDR3 nucleotides: TGTGCCAGCAGTTTTCGACGGGAGTCCTACAATGAGCAGTTCTTC. Translated, it gives CASSFRRESYNEQFF.

The count of this clone is one. This chain uses TRBV5-5 with TRBJ2-5; no firm D call. There are 14 residues in the CDR3. CDR1 SGHKS and CDR2 YYEKEE come from the germline V gene (reference sequence). The V end was cut by 0 bases, the J end by 2 bases, with 8 bases between. The DNA of the CDR3 is TGTGCCAGCAGCTTGGGGAGTTCGCAAGAGACCCAGTACTTC. Translating it yields CASSLGSSQETQYF. Full variable domain (rest looked up from reference TRBV5-5 and TRBJ2-5): DAGVTQSPTHLIKTRGQQVTLRCSPISGHKSVSWYQQVLGQGPQFIFQYYEKEERGRGNFPDRFSARQFPNYSSELNVNALLLGDSALYLCASSLGSSQETQYFGPGTRLLVL.

V is TRBV5-1 and J is TRBJ1-1; 7 bases are a match to TRBD1. CDR1 and CDR2 (germline): SGHRS, YFSETQ. Trimming at V came to 1 base and at J to 5 bases, leaving 5 bases not matched to a gene. There are 14 residues in the CDR3. The CDR3 nucleotides are TGCGCCAGCAGCTTGACAGGGGATAAGACTGAAGCTTTCTTT. Protein sequence: CASSLTGDKTEAFF.